Listed below are T cell receptor beta chains from one sample, sequenced in a study of cytomegalovirus exposure and HLA in healthy donors. This table comes from immunoSEQ multiplex PCR, and its TCRdb copy is limited to in-frame clones, with some not included. The sample records more than 95,000 clones, around 80% being singletons. The specimen sequenced was PBMCs. The receptors derive from a female donor in good health and CMV-seronegative. CDR3s include the opening cysteine and the closing phenylalanine or tryptophan.

J gene	V gene	CDR3 protein
TRBJ1-5	TRBV19	CASSETGRYQPQHF
TRBJ2-7	TRBV18	CASSPGGTYEQYF
TRBJ1-1	TRBV19	CASRPDSRSNTEAFF
TRBJ2-2	TRBV9	CASSVEPGLAGSDTGELFF
TRBJ2-3	TRBV10-1	CASSGTGTGFADTQYF
TRBJ1-1	TRBV10-3	CAISEFGSGTEAFF
TRBJ2-3	TRBV4-2	CASSQEGPGSSTDTQYF
TRBJ2-2	TRBV2	CASSNTGFRELFF
TRBJ1-1	TRBV30	CAWHRGRTEAFF
TRBJ1-1	TRBV29-1	CSVGAYMGMNTEAFF
TRBJ1-3	TRBV7-3	CASSLSGPGSGNTIYF
TRBJ2-1	TRBV19	CASSIGSGGLRDEQFF
TRBJ1-1	TRBV6-5	CASSIRDRLNTEAFF
TRBJ2-2	TRBV15	CATSPIGDRVELFF
TRBJ2-2	TRBV6-6	CASSPSSAGELFF
TRBJ2-1	TRBV11-2	CASSSVLTSGRSRSEQFF
TRBJ1-3	TRBV9	CASSASDRAGNTIYF
TRBJ2-7	TRBV6-6	CASRPGQGDYEQYF
TRBJ2-5	TRBV5-6	CASSLDRRGETQYF
TRBJ1-2	TRBV16	CASSAGQLYGYTF
TRBJ1-1	TRBV6-4	CASSPGGASTEAFF
TRBJ1-1	TRBV10-3	CAISEEGDTEAFF
TRBJ2-1	TRBV25-1	CASSVVAYEQFF
TRBJ2-2	TRBV14	CASSRLESTGELFF
TRBJ2-1	TRBV9	CASSSTGLANNEQFF
TRBJ2-1	TRBV27	CASGRSGGASNEQFF
TRBJ2-7	TRBV30	CAWGGPRGYEQYF
TRBJ1-1	TRBV6-1	CASSEARGGVSTEAFF
TRBJ1-5	TRBV18	CASSPDDRPFNQPQHF
TRBJ2-7	TRBV28	CASSNPGRVQYEQYF
TRBJ1-1	TRBV6-1	CASSVRGAIGAFF
TRBJ1-4	TRBV28	CASIQGTGAEKLFF
TRBJ1-5	TRBV6-5	CASSYGGQGNQPQHF
TRBJ1-5	TRBV7-9	CASSPGGPNQPQHF
TRBJ2-7	TRBV4-2	CASSPQIRQGGYEQYF
TRBJ1-3	TRBV7-9	CASSVFSGNTIYF
TRBJ2-7	TRBV12-5	CASGLDSSYEQYF
TRBJ2-6	TRBV6-5	CASSYSMVSGANGLTF
TRBJ2-1	TRBV7-3	CASSLGAGNHNEQFF
TRBJ2-7	TRBV15	CATSAGDILLGEQYF
TRBJ2-3	TRBV30	CAWSVSGGSTQYF
TRBJ1-5	TRBV10-3	CASAVQGDQPQHF
TRBJ1-5	TRBV2	CASSQQGGGNQPQHF
TRBJ2-7	TRBV9	CASSVANYEQYF
TRBJ1-1	TRBV6-5	CASHKPGGTEAFF
TRBJ2-5	TRBV5-4	CASSRPAGGGAETQYF
TRBJ1-5	TRBV19	CASKAEDRVAQPQHF